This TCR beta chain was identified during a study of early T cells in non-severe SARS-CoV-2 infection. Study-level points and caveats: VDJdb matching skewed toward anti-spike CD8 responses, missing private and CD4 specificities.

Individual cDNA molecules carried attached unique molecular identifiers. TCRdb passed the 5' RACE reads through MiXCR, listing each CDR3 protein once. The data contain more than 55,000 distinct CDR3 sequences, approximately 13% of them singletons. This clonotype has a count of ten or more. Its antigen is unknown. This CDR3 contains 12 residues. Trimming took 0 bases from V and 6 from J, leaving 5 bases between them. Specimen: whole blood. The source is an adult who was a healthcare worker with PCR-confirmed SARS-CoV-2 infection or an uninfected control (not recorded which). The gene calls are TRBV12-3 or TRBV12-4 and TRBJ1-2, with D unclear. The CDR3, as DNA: TGTGCCAGCAGTTTAGCGGGGAATGGCTACACCTTC. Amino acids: CASSLAGNGYTF.